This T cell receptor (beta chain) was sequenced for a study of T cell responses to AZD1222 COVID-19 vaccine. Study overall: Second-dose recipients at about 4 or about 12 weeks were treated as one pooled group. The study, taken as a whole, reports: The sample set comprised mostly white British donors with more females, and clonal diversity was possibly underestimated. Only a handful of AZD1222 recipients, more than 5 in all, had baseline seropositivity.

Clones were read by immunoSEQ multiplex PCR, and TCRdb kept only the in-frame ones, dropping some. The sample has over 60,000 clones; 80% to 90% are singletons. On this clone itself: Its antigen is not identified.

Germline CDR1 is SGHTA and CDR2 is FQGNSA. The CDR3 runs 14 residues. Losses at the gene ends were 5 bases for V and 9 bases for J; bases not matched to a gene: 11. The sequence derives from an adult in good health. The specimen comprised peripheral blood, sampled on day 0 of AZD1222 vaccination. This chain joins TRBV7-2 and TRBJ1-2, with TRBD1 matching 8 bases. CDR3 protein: CASSQGAQGLSYTF. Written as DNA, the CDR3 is TGTGCCAGCAGCCAGGGGGCACAGGGTTTGAGCTACACCTTC. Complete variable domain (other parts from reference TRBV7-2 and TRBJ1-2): GAGVSQSPSNKVTEKGKDVELRCDPISGHTALYWYRQSLGQGLEFLIYFQGNSAPDKSGLPSDRFSAERTGGSVSTLTIQRTQQEDSAVYLCASSQGAQGLSYTFGSGTRLTVV.